The rows below give T cell receptor beta chains drawn from one sample of a study of monozygotic twins with inflammatory bowel disease. TCRdb re-called the 5' RACE reads and shows each CDR3 protein once, DNA omitted. The sample has 200,000 to 250,000 distinct CDR3 sequences; the top ten hold 1.6%. The sample taken for sequencing was blood. The source of these receptors is a human donor with ulcerative colitis or Crohn's disease, or a healthy co-twin of an affected twin (not recorded which). Both conserved end residues are part of each CDR3.

v_gene	j_gene	CDR3aa
TRBV7-3	TRBJ2-1	CASSLIGASYNEQFF
TRBV12-3/TRBV12-4	TRBJ2-3	CASSFISSTDTQYF
TRBV4-1	TRBJ2-7	CASSLGLAGAYEQYF
TRBV5-1	TRBJ1-6	CASSLATGNYNSPLHF
TRBV5-5	TRBJ1-5	CASSLYWTPNQPQHF
TRBV5-1	TRBJ1-1	CASSPLSGIENTEAFF
TRBV14	TRBJ2-7	CASSPQRTGPYEQYF
TRBV27	TRBJ1-3	CASSPSSWGLFPGNTIYF
TRBV4-1	TRBJ1-6	CASSPRQWENSPLHF
TRBV7-2	TRBJ1-2	CASSFAEANYGYTF
TRBV12-3/TRBV12-4	TRBJ1-3	CASLGREHSGNTIYF
TRBV7-8	TRBJ1-2	CASSLRETEYGYTF
TRBV5-1	TRBJ1-2	CASSLSGSDGYTF
TRBV18	TRBJ1-1	CASSPAGMNTEAFF
TRBV6-1	TRBJ2-2	CASSGGRRNTGELFF
TRBV10-3	TRBJ2-7	CAMTPGQGYEQYF
TRBV18	TRBJ2-1	CASSPLAYEQFF
TRBV10-3	TRBJ1-3	CATTGGNTIYF
TRBV15	TRBJ1-1	CATSRDSNSYEAFF
TRBV18	TRBJ1-1	CASSARVEAMNTEAFF
TRBV20-1	TRBJ1-2	CSATASGTAYGYTF
TRBV6-4	TRBJ1-1	CASSAGTEAFF
TRBV6-5	TRBJ2-5	CASSSRDRQLQETQYF
TRBV21-1	TRBJ2-1	CASSLTTGVNFYNEQFF
TRBV11-3	TRBJ2-1	CASSLGYEQFF
TRBV28	TRBJ2-1	CASGVSGVRDEQFF
TRBV20-1	TRBJ1-6	CSAGDSFPNSPLHF
TRBV20-1	TRBJ1-5	CSARVEPNQPQHF
TRBV20-1	TRBJ2-1	CSALPGTSTYNEQFF
TRBV10-3	TRBJ2-3	CAISASREGADTQYF
TRBV5-1	TRBJ2-7	CASSKGPLIYEQYF
TRBV5-1	TRBJ2-1	CASSSIPSVSYNEQFF